These 22 T cell receptor beta chains were sequenced from one sample in a study of blood T cell repertoires in COVID-19. Clones were read by immunoSEQ multiplex PCR, and TCRdb kept only the in-frame ones, dropping some. The repertoire holds around 98,000 clones, with roughly 80% as singletons. The sample consisted of peripheral blood. The receptors derive from a woman in her sixties or seventies with acute or convalescent COVID-19.

This clone turned up a few times. The J gene is TRBJ2-7, the V gene TRBV7-6; 7 nucleotides align to TRBD1. The CDR3 runs to 14 residues. V gave up 5 bases and J gave up 5 bases; unmatched junction bases: 9. Per germline, CDR1 SGHVS and CDR2 FNYEAQ. In nucleotides, the CDR3 is TGTGCCAGCAGCCGAACCACAGGGGCGGACGAGCAGTACTTC. Protein product: CASSRTTGADEQYF.

The V and J genes are TRBV10-3 and TRBJ1-5; 9 nucleotides agree with TRBD1. After removal of 5 bases from V and 7 bases from J, the junction contained 6 bases not matched to a gene. CDR1 is ENHRY and CDR2 is SYGVKD in the germline V gene. CDR3 length: 14 amino acids. CDR3 in amino acids: CAISPGQGSQPQHF. CDR3 nucleotide sequence: TGTGCCATCAGTCCGGGACAGGGCTCCCAGCCCCAGCATTTT.

The sample holds one count of this clone. The chain is built from TRBV19 and TRBJ1-1; D remains unclear. Germline loops: CDR1 LNHDA, CDR2 SQIVND (reference sequence). The ends were cut back, 5 bases at V and 4 bases at J, with 8 bases in the middle. The length of the CDR3 is 12 residues. The CDR3 coding sequence is TGTGCCAGTAGTCAGGATGTCACTGAAGCTTTCTTT. It encodes CASSQDVTEAFF.

V is TRBV6-4 and J is TRBJ1-6; tentative D call: TRBD1 (6 bases). The V and J ends lost 6 bases and 7 bases respectively, with 16 bases between them. Looked up from germline, CDR1 is MRHNA and CDR2 is SNTAGT. There are 15 residues in the CDR3. CDR3 amino acids: CASSAEPGANSPLHF. The CDR3 DNA reads as TGTGCCAGCAGCGCAGAGCCAGGGGCGAATTCACCCCTCCACTTT.

This rearrangement joins TRBV2 to TRBJ1-2; TRBD1 might be the D (5 bases). V lost 4 bases, J lost 4 bases, and 7 bases lay in between. CDR3 size: 12 residues. Germline CDR1 is SNHLY and CDR2 is FYNNEI. In DNA, the CDR3 is TGTGCCAGCAGTGTAGACAGCTATGGCTACACCTTC. Protein sequence: CASSVDSYGYTF.

The rearrangement uses TRBV2 and TRBJ1-6, with D unresolved. Germline V lookup: CDR1 SNHLY, CDR2 FYNNEI. The CDR3 has 15 residues. Trimming cost V 5 bases and J 7 bases, with 15 bases left between them. The CDR3 DNA follows: TGTGCCAGCAGTCTCCGGGTCCAAGGAAATTCACCCCTCCACTTT. Protein product: CASSLRVQGNSPLHF. Based on the CDR3 plus reference TRBV2 and TRBJ1-6, the full variable domain is EPEVTQTPSHQVTQMGQEVILRCVPISNHLYFYWYRQILGQKVEFLVSFYNNEISEKSEIFDDQFSVERPDGSNFTLKIRSTKLEDSAMYFCASSLRVQGNSPLHFGNGTRLTVT.

The gene calls are TRBV6-5 and TRBJ2-3; tentatively, D is TRBD2 (5 bases). Between the trimmed V and J ends, which lost 7 bases and 0 bases, there was a span of 11 bases. CDR1 is MNHEY and CDR2 is SVGAGI in the germline V gene. This CDR3 comprises 14 residues. This chain's CDR3 is CASKPGWSTDTQYF. The CDR3 region has the DNA TGTGCCAGCAAACCGGGGTGGAGCACAGATACGCAGTATTTT.

The chain combines TRBV6-6 with TRBJ1-1; no firm D call. Trimming shortened V by 6 bases and J by 6 bases, and 20 bases separated the two germline ends. The CDR3 spans 15 residues. The germline CDR1 and CDR2 sequences are MNHNY and SVGAGI (reference sequence). CDR3 nucleotides: TGTGCCAGCAGGCCCCCGGGAGGCCCTCGGGCTGAAGCTTTCTTT. Translation: CASRPPGGPRAEAFF.

This chain links TRBV3-1 (or the pseudogene TRBV3-2) with TRBJ1-6, with 10 nucleotides matching TRBD1. Germline loops: CDR1 LGHDT, CDR2 YNNKEL (reference sequence). After removal of 6 bases from V and 8 bases from J, the junction contained 7 bases not matched to a gene. CDR3 length: 15 residues. The CDR3, as DNA: TGTGCCAGCAGACCGACAGGGGGCGCGTATTCACCCCTCCACTTT. It specifies CASRPTGGAYSPLHF.

CDR3 in DNA: TGTGCCAGCAGCCATCGCAGCGGGGGGCACTATGGCTACACCTTC. Translation: CASSHRSGGHYGYTF. V is TRBV7-9 and J is TRBJ1-2; a weak D match, TRBD1 (6 bases). V lost 5 bases and J 3 bases, leaving 16 bases between the germline ends. The CDR3 is made up of 15 amino acids. Germline V gives CDR1 SEHNR, CDR2 FQNEAQ (reference sequence).

This sequence joins TRBV29-1 and TRBJ1-3; weak D call: TRBD1 (6 bases). Germline loops: CDR1 SQVTM, CDR2 ANQGSEA. CDR3 length: 15 residues. The V and J ends lost 6 bases and 2 bases respectively, with 17 bases between them. For the CDR3, the DNA is TGCAGCGTGCAAAGTGGGACAACTGCTGGAAACACCATATATTTT. Translation: CSVQSGTTAGNTIYF.

In this sample, this clone turned up once. V gene TRBV2 combines with J gene TRBJ1-2, with D maybe TRBD1 (5 bases). Germline V lookup: CDR1 SNHLY, CDR2 FYNNEI. With 6 bases removed from V and 0 bases from J, the gap between germline ends came to 8 bases. This CDR3 has 13 residues. The chain's CDR3 is CASRGGANYGYTF. The CDR3, as DNA: TGTGCCAGCAGGGGGGGAGCTAACTATGGCTACACCTTC.

The chain links TRBV12-2 to TRBJ2-2; the table's TRBD2 call for D was not verified on the DNA. TRBV12-2 represents a pseudogene. The CDR3 contains 19 residues. CDR3 in amino acids: CASRLVPSGGAICTGELFF. The CDR3, as DNA: TGTGCAAGTCGCTTAGTGCCTAGCGGGGGGGCTATATGCACCGGGGAGCTGTTTTTT.

The chain has TRBV7-9 and TRBJ2-3, with 7 bases matching TRBD2. The CDR3 is made up of 17 amino acids. V shed 4 bases, J shed 0 bases, and the junction held 10 bases outside the gene matches. Germline V gene data show CDR1 as SEHNR and CDR2 as FQNEAQ (reference sequence). The CDR3 DNA follows: TGTGCCAGCAGCTCTAGGACTAGTGACCTTAGCACAGATACGCAGTATTTT. It encodes CASSSRTSDLSTDTQYF.

The genes are TRBV30 and TRBJ1-1; 7 bases are a match to TRBD1. The CDR3 length is 13 residues. V lost 4 bases, J lost 1 base, and 3 bases stayed unmatched. Germline V gene data show CDR1 as GTSNPN and CDR2 as SVGIG (reference sequence). The CDR3, as DNA: TGTGCCTGGAATAGACAGGGGAACACTGAAGCTTTCTTT. Translating it yields CAWNRQGNTEAFF. Full variable domain (missing parts from reference TRBV30 and TRBJ1-1): SQTIHQWPATLVQPVGSPLSLECTVEGTSNPNLYWYRQAAGRGLQLLFYSVGIGQISSEVPQNLSASRPQDRQFILSSKKLLLSDSGFYLCAWNRQGNTEAFFGQGTRLTVV.

This chain links TRBV5-6 with TRBJ2-5; 9 nucleotides align to TRBD2. V shed 5 bases and J 5 bases; nucleotides not matched to a gene: 7. CDR1 SGHDT and CDR2 YYEEEE come from the germline V gene. The CDR3 is 14 amino acids. CDR3 bases: TGTGCCAGCAGTTCGGGACTAGCTTACGAGACCCAGTACTTC. Translation gives CASSSGLAYETQYF. Filled out from reference TRBV5-6 and TRBJ2-5, the complete variable domain reads DAGVTQSPTHLIKTRGQQVTLRCSPKSGHDTVSWYQQALGQGPQFIFQYYEEEERQRGNFPDRFSGHQFPNYSSELNVNALLLGDSALYLCASSSGLAYETQYFGPGTRLLVL.

This clone was seen repeatedly, ten times or more. The chain has TRBV19 and TRBJ1-1; no firm D call. V lost 5 bases to trimming and J lost 4 bases, with 11 bases between them. CDR1 is LNHDA and CDR2 is SQIVND in the germline V gene (reference sequence). CDR3 length: 13 residues. DNA of the CDR3: TGTGCCAGTAGTTTATTTGAGGGCACTGAAGCTTTCTTT. It yields the protein CASSLFEGTEAFF.

The chain joins TRBV4-1 to TRBJ1-5, with 8 bases lining up with TRBD1. The CDR3 sequence is 15 residues long. Germline V CDR1 and CDR2: MGHRA, YSYEKL. Trimming at V came to 4 bases and at J to 6 bases, leaving 8 bases not matched to a gene. The CDR3 region has the DNA TGCGCCAGCAGCCGGCCGGACAGGGAAAGTCAGCCCCAGCATTTT. Translated: CASSRPDRESQPQHF.

The chain has TRBV9 and TRBJ1-1, with D possibly matching TRBD1 (5 bases). This CDR3 is built from 14 residues. Germline V lookup: CDR1 SGDLS, CDR2 YYNGEE. Trimming stripped 3 bases from V and 3 bases from J, with 12 bases between. The CDR3 DNA sequence: TGTGCCAGCAGCGCCCTGGGGGGGGACACTGAAGCTTTCTTT. Translation gives CASSALGGDTEAFF.

This rearrangement joins TRBV11-2 to TRBJ1-2; 10 bases match TRBD1. The V and J ends lost 5 bases and 2 bases, in that order; junction bases with no gene match: 8. This CDR3 region has 16 residues. CDR1 SGHAT and CDR2 FQNNGV come from the germline V gene. The CDR3, as DNA: TGTGCCAGCAGCCCGCTACGGGACAGGGGAAACTATGGCTACACCTTC. Translating gives CASSPLRDRGNYGYTF.

This clone appeared a few times. J is TRBJ1-5 and V is TRBV5-6, with D tentatively TRBD1 (5 bases). This CDR3 is 17 amino acids long. Germline CDR1 and CDR2: SGHDT and YYEEEE. V lost 2 bases and J lost 0, with 15 bases in between. CDR3 DNA sequence: TGTGCCAGCAGCTTCTACCGGGACTTACTTAGCAATCAGCCCCAGCATTTT. Residues: CASSFYRDLLSNQPQHF.

The chain combines TRBV4-1 with TRBJ1-1, with TRBD1 identical over 11 bases. Germline CDR1 is MGHRA and CDR2 is YSYEKL. This CDR3 is built from 18 residues. With 0 bases clipped from V and 7 bases from J, the junction kept 13 bases outside the gene matches. CDR3 DNA: TGCGCCAGCAGCCAAGATGGACAGGGGGCAAAGATGTACGGTGAAGCTTTCTTT. Encoded protein: CASSQDGQGAKMYGEAFF.